Below, 10 T cell receptor beta chains from the same sample are listed, as sequenced in a study of OX40 agonist ivuxolimab in advanced cancers. Libraries were prepared by immunoSEQ multiplex PCR; TCRdb keeps only in-frame clonotypes and omits some of them. There are about 100,000 clones in the sample; 84% occur only once, and 4.5% to 5.5% lies in the top ten. The input for sequencing was CD4+ or CD8+ T cells sorted from blood, taken in a trial of the OX40 agonist ivuxolimab. These receptors came from an adult with an advanced solid tumor such as melanoma, head and neck, liver or kidney cancer.

V usage is TRBV7-3 and J usage is TRBJ2-1; D remains unclear. This CDR3 region has 17 residues. Trimming took 2 bases from V and 4 from J, leaving 18 bases between them. Germline-derived CDR1 and CDR2 are SGHTA and FQGTGA. This CDR3 reads CASSLRPWKSGYNEQFF. In DNA, the CDR3 is TGTGCCAGCAGCTTACGGCCCTGGAAGAGTGGTTACAATGAGCAGTTCTTC.

CDR3 nucleotide sequence: TGCAGCGTTACCGCGGGGTTGGACACAGATACGCAGTATTTT. Translation gives CSVTAGLDTDTQYF. This chain links TRBV29-1 with TRBJ2-3; a weak D match, TRBD2 (6 bases). CDR1 is SQVTM and CDR2 is ANQGSEA in the germline V gene. V lost 5 bases to trimming and J lost 2 bases, with 14 bases between them. This CDR3 is 14 amino acids long.

This clone was seen only once. The rearrangement uses TRBV7-6 and TRBJ2-1; a possible D gene is TRBD2 (5 bases). Germline V gene sequence: CDR1 SGHVS, CDR2 FNYEAQ. The CDR3 consists of 12 residues. Deletions cut 6 bases from V and 8 bases from J, with 11 bases between. CDR3 sequence: CASRDSGDEQFF. The CDR3 nucleotides read TGTGCCAGCAGGGACTCCGGGGATGAGCAGTTCTTC.

This clone turned up a few times. The chain employs TRBV5-4 and TRBJ2-7; 7 bases line up with TRBD2. Trimming at V came to 6 bases and at J to 3 bases, leaving 15 bases not matched to a gene. Germline values: CDR1 SGHNT, CDR2 YYREEE (reference sequence). The CDR3 loop spans 16 amino acids. DNA of the CDR3: TGTGCCAGCACCATACGAGGAGCGGGGAGTAACTACGAGCAGTACTTC. The encoded protein is CASTIRGAGSNYEQYF.

This chain links TRBV2 with TRBJ2-2; 7 bases are shared with TRBD1. V shed 4 bases, J shed 6 bases, and the junction held 5 bases outside the gene matches. CDR1 is SNHLY, CDR2 FYNNEI, per germline. The CDR3 spans 14 residues. The CDR3 protein is CASSGQGIPGELFF. Written as DNA, the CDR3 is TGTGCCAGCAGTGGACAGGGAATCCCCGGGGAGCTGTTTTTT. Based on the CDR3 plus reference TRBV2 and TRBJ2-2, the full variable domain is EPEVTQTPSHQVTQMGQEVILRCVPISNHLYFYWYRQILGQKVEFLVSFYNNEISEKSEIFDDQFSVERPDGSNFTLKIRSTKLEDSAMYFCASSGQGIPGELFFGEGSRLTVL.

The V gene is TRBV13, the J gene TRBJ2-1; D possibly corresponds to TRBD2 (5 bases). The CDR3 loop spans 14 amino acids. Germline-derived CDR1 and CDR2 are PRHDT and FYEKMQ (reference sequence). Trimming took off 3 bases at V and 2 bases at J, with 8 bases between the two ends. The CDR3 nucleotides read TGTGCCAGCAGCTTGAGGGTGCCCTACAATGAGCAGTTCTTC. This gives the protein CASSLRVPYNEQFF. Full variable domain (rest looked up from reference TRBV13 and TRBJ2-1): AAGVIQSPRHLIKEKRETATLKCYPIPRHDTVYWYQQGPGQDPQFLISFYEKMQSDKGSIPDRFSAQQFSDYHSELNMSSLELGDSALYFCASSLRVPYNEQFFGPGTRLTVL.

This clone showed up just once. The rearrangement joins TRBV19 to TRBJ2-2; the match to TRBD2 covers 14 bases. The CDR3 length is 17 residues. CDR1 and CDR2 (germline): LNHDA, SQIVND (reference sequence). Germline trimming cut 4 bases from V and 2 bases from J; bases unmatched to any gene: 3. The CDR3 nucleotides are TGTGCCAGTAGTACGGGGACTAGCGGGGGAAACACCGGGGAGCTGTTTTTT. Its protein product is CASSTGTSGGNTGELFF.

CDR3: CASKVGTFYGYTF. The CDR3 DNA is TGTGCCAGTAAAGTAGGGACCTTCTATGGCTACACCTTC. The chain uses TRBV19 and TRBJ1-2, with D possibly being TRBD1 (5 bases). The germline V and J ends were trimmed by 7 bases and 4 bases, with 13 bases remaining between them. There are 13 residues in the CDR3. Germline V gene data show CDR1 as LNHDA and CDR2 as SQIVND (reference sequence).

V and J are TRBV11-2 and TRBJ2-7; D tentatively fits TRBD1 or TRBD2 (5 bases each). Trimming pared 1 base from V and 6 bases from J, leaving 16 bases between. The CDR3 consists of 15 residues. The germline gives CDR1 SGHAT, CDR2 FQNNGV. The CDR3 bases are TGTGCCAGCAGCTTAGTCCGAGGGACCCCCGGCGAGCAGTACTTC. Its protein product is CASSLVRGTPGEQYF.

The chain joins TRBV29-1 to TRBJ1-2, with D possibly being TRBD1 (5 bases). The V and J ends lost 0 bases and 6 bases respectively, with 11 bases between them. The CDR3 has 13 amino acids. Germline CDR1 SQVTM, CDR2 ANQGSEA. CDR3 region: CSVEEGGTHGYTF. CDR3 DNA: TGCAGCGTTGAAGAGGGGGGAACCCATGGCTACACCTTC.